The T cell receptor beta chain under discussion was sequenced for a study of Graves' ophthalmopathy and Graves' hyperthyroidism. In the study overall: Samples of peripheral blood were obtained at initial diagnosis, prior to treatment of any kind.

Study-level findings and limits: Most expanded clonotypes from thyroid (those above 0.001 frequency) were also found in blood. Ophthalmopathy cases were distinguished from stable hyperthyroidism by a 13-signature model, reaching about 90% sensitivity and about 81% specificity.

Beta-chain TCR CDR3 regions were amplified from RNA transcripts. Second-round multiplex PCR followed a first-round RT-PCR using HTBI primers. TCRdb reanalysed the multiplex PCR reads using MiXCR and keeps one entry per CDR3 protein. This sample carries about 400,000 distinct CDR3 sequences, around 18% of them seen once, and the ten largest clones take approximately 1.4%. Germline assignment: CDR1 LNHDA and CDR2 SQIVND (reference sequence). Trimming cost V 1 base and J 3 bases, with 9 bases left between them. This CDR3 spans 14 amino acids. This clonotype has a count of ten or more. The antigen is unknown.

This receptor was identified in a woman in her late teens or twenties with Graves' ophthalmopathy. The chain combines TRBV19 with TRBJ1-1; unclear D gene. Source material: peripheral blood. The CDR3 region has the DNA TGTGCCAGTAGTATAGGTGGGGTACACACTGAAGCTTTCTTT. It yields the protein CASSIGGVHTEAFF.